Shown below are 10 T cell receptor beta chains from a single sample sequenced in a study. TCRdb independently ran MiXCR on the 5' RACE reads; one entry per CDR3 protein. The table has tens of thousands of distinct CDR3 sequences, less than 30% seen once. Tregs were sorted as CD4+CD25+CD127-/low cells. The specimen sequenced was tumor-infiltrating Tregs sorted from the breast tumor. These receptors came from a female donor with breast cancer.

For this clonotype: A read error may explain this, as a much larger clone is one base away. The gene calls are TRBV5-1 and TRBJ2-1, with D maybe TRBD2 (6 bases). This CDR3 has 14 amino acids. The germline V and J ends were trimmed by 3 bases and 6 bases, with 13 bases remaining between them. Germline-derived CDR1 and CDR2 are SGHRS and YFSETQ. The CDR3 spells CASSSGGATNEQFF. The DNA of the CDR3 is TGCGCCAGCAGCTCGGGCGGGGCTACCAATGAGCAGTTCTTC.

The rearrangement joins TRBV30 to TRBJ2-7; TRBD1 might be the D (6 bases). Trimming removed 5 bases from V and 3 bases from J, with 8 bases in between. CDR3 length: 11 amino acids. Germline CDR1 reads GTSNPN; CDR2 reads SVGIG (reference sequence). CDR3 nucleotides: TGTGCCTGGGGACAGTTCTACGAGCAGTACTTC. The encoded protein is CAWGQFYEQYF.

In its sample, this clonotype was seen many times. The chain employs TRBV6-1 and TRBJ2-1, with 8 bases aligning to TRBD2. From germline, CDR1 is MNHNS and CDR2 SASEGT. Trimming at V came to 9 bases and at J to 5 bases, leaving 12 bases not matched to a gene. This CDR3 region has 15 residues. This CDR3 reads CASHRSGGTDNEQFF. CDR3 sequence (DNA): TGTGCCAGTCACCGTTCGGGGGGGACCGACAATGAGCAGTTCTTC.

In its sample, this clonotype was seen a few times. The V gene is TRBV7-9, the J gene TRBJ2-3; no definite D call. V was pared by 2 bases and J by 2 bases, with 11 bases between. This CDR3 region has 15 residues. Germline V gene sequence: CDR1 SEHNR, CDR2 FQNEAQ (reference sequence). In DNA form, the CDR3 reads TGTGCCAGCAGCTTAAGGCAATCCAACACAGATACGCAGTATTTT. This translates into CASSLRQSNTDTQYF. Using reference TRBV7-9 and TRBJ2-3 for the parts outside the CDR3, the full variable domain is DTGVSQNPRHKITKRGQNVTFRCDPISEHNRLYWYRQTLGQGPEFLTYFQNEAQLEKSRLLSDRFSAERPKGSFSTLEIQRTEQGDSAMYLCASSLRQSNTDTQYFGPGTRLTVL.

This clonotype showed up just once. Here the CDR3 reads CSAFNHRGGEQYF. As DNA, the CDR3 is TGCAGTGCCTTCAACCACAGGGGCGGCGAGCAGTACTTC. The rearrangement joins TRBV20-1 to TRBJ2-7; 7 bases match TRBD1. This CDR3 region has 13 residues. Germline CDR1 DFQATT, CDR2 SNEGSKA (reference sequence). Trimming at V came to 6 bases and at J to 6 bases, leaving 11 bases not matched to a gene.

The rearrangement uses TRBV4-2 and TRBJ2-7; 9 bases agree with TRBD2. Germline values: CDR1 LGHNA, CDR2 YNFKEQ. The CDR3 loop spans 18 amino acids. Trimming cost V 4 bases and J 1 base; bases outside gene matches: 14. In nucleotides, the CDR3 is TGTGCCAGCAGCCGCCGACTAGCGGAGCAAGCCTTTTCCTACGAGCAGTACTTC. This translates into CASSRRLAEQAFSYEQYF.

This clonotype was detected ten times or more. This chain uses TRBV2 with TRBJ2-7; 8 nucleotides match TRBD2. This CDR3 spans 13 amino acids. Germline V gene sequence: CDR1 SNHLY, CDR2 FYNNEI. The V segment lost 8 bases and the J segment 4 bases; nucleotides outside the gene matches: 7. CDR3 amino acids: CASSLGLGYEQYF. The CDR3, as DNA: TGTGCCAGCTCCCTGGGACTAGGGTACGAGCAGTACTTC.

This clonotype was counted at least ten times. This chain connects TRBV9 to TRBJ2-1; weak D call: TRBD1 (5 bases). The CDR3 runs 17 residues. The V and J ends lost 0 bases and 7 bases respectively, with 20 bases between them. Germline loops: CDR1 SGDLS, CDR2 YYNGEE. The CDR3 coding sequence is TGTGCCAGCAGCGTAGGGTTGCAGGGATTCCAGGTAAATGAGCAGTTCTTC. Translating gives CASSVGLQGFQVNEQFF.

This clonotype turned up a few times. The J gene is TRBJ2-1, the V gene TRBV24-1, with 8 bases matching TRBD2. V lost 4 bases, J lost 7 bases, and 11 bases stayed unmatched. The CDR3 is 16 amino acids. Germline CDR1 is KGHDR and CDR2 is SFDVKD. CDR3 in amino acids: CATSESGTSLGNEQFF. The CDR3 DNA follows: TGTGCCACCAGTGAGTCCGGGACTAGTCTAGGGAATGAGCAGTTCTTC.

This clonotype was found many times. The J gene is TRBJ1-1, the V gene TRBV7-9, with D tentatively TRBD1 (6 bases). The CDR3 runs to 15 residues. V lost 5 bases and J lost 5, with 18 bases in between. Germline V gene lookup returns CDR1 SEHNR and CDR2 FQNEAQ (reference sequence). The CDR3 reads CASSAQGRDMTEAFF. CDR3 nucleotide sequence: TGTGCCAGCAGCGCCCAAGGCAGGGACATGACTGAAGCTTTCTTT.